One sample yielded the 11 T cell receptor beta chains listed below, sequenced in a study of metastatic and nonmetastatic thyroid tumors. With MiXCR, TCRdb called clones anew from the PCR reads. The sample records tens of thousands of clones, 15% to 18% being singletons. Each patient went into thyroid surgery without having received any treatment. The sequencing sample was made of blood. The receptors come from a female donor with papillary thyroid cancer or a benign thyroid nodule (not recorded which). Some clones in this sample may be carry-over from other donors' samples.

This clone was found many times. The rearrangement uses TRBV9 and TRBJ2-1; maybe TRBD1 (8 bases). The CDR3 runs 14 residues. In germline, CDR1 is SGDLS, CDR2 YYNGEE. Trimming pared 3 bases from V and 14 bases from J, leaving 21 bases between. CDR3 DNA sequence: TGTGCCAGCAGCGAACAGGGGGGGACGGGCAATAAGTTCTTC. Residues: CASSEQGGTGNKFF.

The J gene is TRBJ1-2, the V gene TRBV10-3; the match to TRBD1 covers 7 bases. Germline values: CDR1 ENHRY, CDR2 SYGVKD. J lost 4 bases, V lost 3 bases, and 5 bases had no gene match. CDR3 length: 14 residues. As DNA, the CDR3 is TGTGCCATCAGTGATCTCCGGGACAGCTATGGCTACACCTTC. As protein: CAISDLRDSYGYTF.

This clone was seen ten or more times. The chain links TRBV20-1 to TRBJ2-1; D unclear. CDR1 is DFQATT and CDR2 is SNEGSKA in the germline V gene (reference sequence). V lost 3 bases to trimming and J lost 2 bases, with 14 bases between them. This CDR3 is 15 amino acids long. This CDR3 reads CSASITADAYNEQFF. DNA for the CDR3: TGCAGTGCTAGCATTACGGCAGACGCCTACAATGAGCAGTTCTTC.

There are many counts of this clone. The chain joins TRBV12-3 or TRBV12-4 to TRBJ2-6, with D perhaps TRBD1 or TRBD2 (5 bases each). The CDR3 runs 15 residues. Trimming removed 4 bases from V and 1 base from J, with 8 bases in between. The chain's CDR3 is CASSSEGSGANVLTF. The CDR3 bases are TGTGCCAGCAGTTCTGAGGGGTCTGGGGCCAACGTCCTGACTTTC.

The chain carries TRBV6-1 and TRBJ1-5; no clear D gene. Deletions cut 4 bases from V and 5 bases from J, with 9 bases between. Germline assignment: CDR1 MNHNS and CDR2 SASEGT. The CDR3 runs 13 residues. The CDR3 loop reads CASSAHPDQPQHF. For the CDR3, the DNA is TGTGCCAGCAGTGCTCACCCTGATCAGCCCCAGCATTTT.

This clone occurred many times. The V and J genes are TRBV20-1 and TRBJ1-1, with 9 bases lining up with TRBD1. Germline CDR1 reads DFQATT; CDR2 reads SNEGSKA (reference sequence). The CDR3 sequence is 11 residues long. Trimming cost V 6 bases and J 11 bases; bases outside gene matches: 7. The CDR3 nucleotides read TGCAGTGCCAGGACAGGGGTCGCGGCTTTCTTT. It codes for CSARTGVAAFF.

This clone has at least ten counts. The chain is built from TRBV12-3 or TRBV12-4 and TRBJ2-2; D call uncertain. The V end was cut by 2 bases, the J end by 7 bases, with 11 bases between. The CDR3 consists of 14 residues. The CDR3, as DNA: TGTGCCAGCAGTTTACAGCGTACGGTCGGGGAGCTGTTTTTT. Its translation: CASSLQRTVGELFF.

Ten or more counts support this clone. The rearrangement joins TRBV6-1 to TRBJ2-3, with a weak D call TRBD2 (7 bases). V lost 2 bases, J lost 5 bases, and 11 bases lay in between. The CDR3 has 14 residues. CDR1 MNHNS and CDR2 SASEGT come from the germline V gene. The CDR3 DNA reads TGTGCCAGCAGTGAAAGGGGGGGACGAGATACGCAGTATTTT. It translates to CASSERGGRDTQYF.

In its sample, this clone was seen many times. The CDR3, as DNA: TGTGCCAGCAGCTTGGGATCCAACACCGGGGAGCTGTTTTTT. Protein product: CASSLGSNTGELFF. The chain couples TRBV7-2 to TRBJ2-2; D gene unclear. CDR3 length: 14 amino acids. V was pared by 3 bases and J by 2 bases, with 7 bases between. Looked up from germline, CDR1 is SGHTA and CDR2 is FQGNSA.

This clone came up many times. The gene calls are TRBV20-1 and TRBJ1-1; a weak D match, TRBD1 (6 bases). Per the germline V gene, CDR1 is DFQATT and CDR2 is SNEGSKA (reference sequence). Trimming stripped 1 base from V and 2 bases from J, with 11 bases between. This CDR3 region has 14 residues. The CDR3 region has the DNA TGCAGTGCTAGAGCGGGGGGGCCTAACACTGAAGCTTTCTTT. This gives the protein CSARAGGPNTEAFF.

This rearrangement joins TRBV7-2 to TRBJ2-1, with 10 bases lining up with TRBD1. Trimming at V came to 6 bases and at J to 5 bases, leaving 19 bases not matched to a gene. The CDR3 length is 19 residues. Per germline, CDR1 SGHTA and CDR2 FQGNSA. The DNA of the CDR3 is TGTGCCAGCAGGGGACAGGGGCCGTTAGTCGTTCAGGGTAACAATGAGCAGTTCTTC. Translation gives CASRGQGPLVVQGNNEQFF.